One and the same sample provided the 16 T cell receptor beta chains below, sequenced in a study of T cells after yellow fever vaccination. MiXCR, run by TCRdb on the 5' RACE reads, gives a single entry per CDR3 protein. The data hold 450,000 to 650,000 distinct CDR3 sequences, with 13% observed a single time. The sequences come from PBMCs, collected on the day of the yellow fever booster vaccination. These receptors originate from a young man who received the YFV17D yellow fever vaccine.

This clonotype came up a few times. The chain links TRBV5-4 to TRBJ2-3, with 9 bases fitting TRBD1. The CDR3 sequence is 14 residues long. CDR1 and CDR2 (germline): SGHNT, YYREEE (reference sequence). V lost 5 bases and J lost 3; bases outside the gene matches: 4. The DNA of the CDR3 is TGTGCCAGCAGATCGGGACAGGGAACAGATACGCAGTATTTT. Its translation: CASRSGQGTDTQYF.

This chain connects TRBV19 to TRBJ2-1, with TRBD1 as a possible D gene (5 bases). This CDR3 is built from 15 residues. Germline V lookup: CDR1 LNHDA, CDR2 SQIVND (reference sequence). V was shortened by 3 bases and J by 1 base, with 10 bases between the two germline ends. The CDR3 reads CASSIGAISYNEQFF. CDR3 in DNA: TGTGCCAGTAGTATTGGGGCAATTTCCTACAATGAGCAGTTCTTC.

This chain links TRBV20-1 with TRBJ2-7; 7 nucleotides agree with TRBD2. Trimming took 4 bases from V and 5 from J; bases not matched to a gene: 8. The CDR3 sequence is 13 residues long. Per germline, CDR1 DFQATT and CDR2 SNEGSKA (reference sequence). The DNA for the CDR3 is TGCAGTGCTACCTGGGGCGGGAGCCACGAGCAGTACTTC. Protein: CSATWGGSHEQYF.

The gene calls are TRBV6-1 and TRBJ1-2; D unclear. The CDR3 loop spans 13 amino acids. The germline gives CDR1 MNHNS, CDR2 SASEGT. Trimming shortened V by 6 bases and J by 8 bases, and 16 bases separated the two germline ends. The DNA for the CDR3 is TGTGCCAGCAGGGAGCAGGCGGCGGGCGGCTACACCTTC. It translates to CASREQAAGGYTF.

This clonotype was detected a few times. The V and J genes are TRBV29-1 and TRBJ2-7; D possibly matches TRBD1 or TRBD2 (5 bases each). The V end lost 7 bases, the J end lost 2 bases, and 18 bases lay between the germline ends. CDR1 and CDR2 from the germline V gene are SQVTM and ANQGSEA. The CDR3 is 14 amino acids. In nucleotides, the CDR3 is TGCAGCGCTATCCGCCGGGACCGAACCTACGAGCAGTACTTC. Amino acid sequence: CSAIRRDRTYEQYF.

The chain is built from TRBV25-1 and TRBJ2-2, with D maybe TRBD1 (6 bases). Germline lookup yields CDR1 MGHDK and CDR2 SYGVNS. CDR3 length: 14 amino acids. V was shortened by 8 bases and J by 4 bases, with 14 bases between the two germline ends. CDR3 amino acids: CASSQGSSTGELFF. The CDR3 DNA follows: TGTGCCAGCTCTCAGGGGAGTAGCACCGGGGAGCTGTTTTTT.

On this clonotype itself: A much bigger clone sits one base away, suggesting this may be a read error. The chain couples TRBV3-1 to TRBJ2-3; D possibly corresponds to TRBD2 (5 bases). The germline gives CDR1 LGHDT, CDR2 YNNKEL (reference sequence). This CDR3 has 13 residues. The CDR3 DNA follows: TGTGCCAGCAGCCCACTAGGTGGGGATACGAAGTATTTT. Its protein is CASSPLGGDTKYF.

This clonotype was counted only a few times. The chain combines TRBV6-5 with TRBJ2-7; D might be TRBD1 (6 bases). This CDR3 comprises 12 residues. Trimming shortened V by 6 bases and J by 5 bases, and 11 bases separated the two germline ends. CDR1 MNHEY and CDR2 SVGAGI come from the germline V gene. CDR3 DNA: TGTGCCAGCAGCGGATGGGGGCACGAGCAGTACTTC. Encoded protein: CASSGWGHEQYF.

V gene TRBV5-1 combines with J gene TRBJ2-7, with 10 nucleotides matching TRBD2. The CDR3 consists of 16 residues. After removal of 0 bases from V and 5 bases from J, the junction contained 8 bases not matched to a gene. The germline V gene has CDR1 SGHRS and CDR2 YFSETQ. The chain's CDR3 is CASSLGTYLAGDEQYF. The DNA of the CDR3 is TGCGCCAGCAGCTTGGGTACTTATCTAGCGGGAGACGAGCAGTACTTC.

V and J are TRBV7-2 and TRBJ2-1; 7 bases agree with TRBD2. The CDR3 sequence is 14 residues long. In germline, CDR1 is SGHTA, CDR2 FQGNSA. The V gene end was trimmed by 1 base and the J gene end by 6 bases; junction bases not matched to a gene: 3. The CDR3 nucleotides read TGTGCCAGCAGCTTAGTAACTAGCGCCAATGAGCAGTTCTTC. Protein product: CASSLVTSANEQFF.

This clonotype was detected only a few times. The genes are TRBV5-1 and TRBJ1-6; 8 bases agree with TRBD1. CDR1 and CDR2 from the germline V gene are SGHRS and YFSETQ. CDR3 length: 15 amino acids. J was trimmed by 5 bases and V by 5 bases; bases with no gene match: 6. CDR3 in amino acids: CASRPPGQDNSPLHF. The CDR3 nucleotides read TGCGCCAGCAGGCCTCCGGGACAGGATAATTCACCCCTCCACTTT.

This clonotype showed up just a few times. The chain joins TRBV6-1 to TRBJ2-1; TRBD2 is a possible D gene (7 bases). V shed 10 bases and J shed 2 bases, with 15 bases lying between them. The CDR3 totals 14 residues. Germline CDR1 is MNHNS and CDR2 is SASEGT. This CDR3 is CAIQERDTYNEQFF. The CDR3 DNA is TGTGCCATTCAAGAGCGGGACACCTACAATGAGCAGTTCTTC.

In nucleotides, the CDR3 is TGCAGTGCTAGAGATGCCTCATACCGGGACAGAACCTACGAGCAGTACTTC. Translation gives CSARDASYRDRTYEQYF. The J gene is TRBJ2-7, the V gene TRBV20-1, with 7 bases fitting TRBD1. J was trimmed by 2 bases and V by 0 bases; bases with no gene match: 13. Germline V gene data show CDR1 as DFQATT and CDR2 as SNEGSKA (reference sequence). The CDR3 length is 17 residues.

This clonotype came up a few times. The chain carries TRBV20-1 and TRBJ2-7; D gene ambiguous. The CDR3 is 13 residues long. Germline CDR1 is DFQATT and CDR2 is SNEGSKA (reference sequence). V shed 3 bases and J shed 6 bases, with 15 bases lying between them. The chain's CDR3 is CSASPGSYLEQYF. The CDR3 region has the DNA TGCAGTGCTAGCCCCGGGTCCTACCTCGAGCAGTACTTC.

The chain links TRBV7-9 to TRBJ1-2, with 7 bases identical to TRBD1. The ends lost 5 bases at V and 5 bases at J; junction bases unmatched: 8. The CDR3 has 14 residues. CDR1 and CDR2 (germline): SEHNR, FQNEAQ (reference sequence). The CDR3: CASSGRQGGYGYTF. The CDR3, as DNA: TGTGCCAGCAGCGGTAGACAGGGAGGGTATGGCTACACCTTC.

This clonotype has more than one count but fewer than ten. The chain combines TRBV6-5 with TRBJ2-5; the D gene is possibly TRBD2 (6 bases). The CDR3 is made up of 11 amino acids. Germline V gene sequence: CDR1 MNHEY, CDR2 SVGAGI. V gave up 11 bases and J gave up 5 bases, with 12 bases separating them. DNA for the CDR3: TGTGCCGGGGGGTCGGGGGAGACCCAGTACTTC. Protein product: CAGGSGETQYF.